This entry describes one TCR beta chain. The junction shows a germline mismatch at one end, possibly a read error. The source of the sample is a study of early T cells in non-severe SARS-CoV-2 infection. TCRdb reanalysed the 5' RACE reads using MiXCR and keeps one entry per CDR3 protein. Seen here are some 46,000 distinct CDR3 sequences, roughly 6.2% observed once, and the top ten hold approximately 13%. The source is an adult who was a healthcare worker with PCR-confirmed SARS-CoV-2 infection or an uninfected control (not recorded which). What was sequenced was whole blood.

The CDR3 DNA sequence: TGTGTCAGCAGTGAAACGGCGGGAACAGATACGCAGTATTTT. Translated, it gives CVSSETAGTDTQYF. The chain joins TRBV6-1 to TRBJ2-3; D possibly corresponds to TRBD2 (6 bases). The CDR3 covers 14 residues. Germline assignment: CDR1 MNHNS and CDR2 SASEGT.